This TCR beta chain was identified in a study of blood T cell repertoires in COVID-19. This table comes from immunoSEQ multiplex PCR, and its TCRdb copy is limited to in-frame clones, with some not included. The sample yields 40,000 to 60,000 clones, around 87% seen once. Recruited during active infection, patients (from Seattle) were subsequently followed longitudinally. Trimming cost V 3 bases and J 4 bases; bases outside gene matches: 12. Per germline, CDR1 SGDLS and CDR2 YYNGEE. The CDR3 has 16 residues. This sequence joins TRBV9 and TRBJ2-7, with 8 bases identical to TRBD1. The sequenced material came from peripheral blood. This sequence was found in a woman of 80 years or more with COVID-19, enrolled during active disease. CDR3 residues: CASSANGGRGPYEQYF. CDR3 bases: TGTGCCAGCAGCGCAAATGGGGGCAGGGGGCCGTACGAGCAGTACTTC.